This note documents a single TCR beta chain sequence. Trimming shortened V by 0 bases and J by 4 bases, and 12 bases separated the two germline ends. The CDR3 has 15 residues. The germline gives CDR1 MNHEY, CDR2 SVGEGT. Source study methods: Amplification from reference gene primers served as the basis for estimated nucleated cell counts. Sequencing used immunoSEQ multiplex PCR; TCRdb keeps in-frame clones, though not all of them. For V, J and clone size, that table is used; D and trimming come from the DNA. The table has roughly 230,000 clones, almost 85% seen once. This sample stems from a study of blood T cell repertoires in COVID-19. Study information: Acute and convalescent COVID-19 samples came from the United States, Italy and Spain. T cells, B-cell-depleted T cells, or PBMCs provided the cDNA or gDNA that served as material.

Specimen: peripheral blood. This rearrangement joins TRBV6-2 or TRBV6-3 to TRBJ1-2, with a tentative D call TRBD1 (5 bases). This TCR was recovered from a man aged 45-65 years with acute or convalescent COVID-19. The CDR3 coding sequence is TGTGCCAGCAGTTACTCGGGGGGAGGGCCCTATGGCTACACCTTC. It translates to CASSYSGGGPYGYTF.